These T cell receptor beta chains were read from a single sample in a study of cytomegalovirus exposure and HLA in healthy donors. Method: immunoSEQ multiplex PCR; TCRdb's copy keeps in-frame clones and lacks some. This sample yields fewer than 250,000 clones, of which less than 90% are seen a single time; 5.5% to 6.5% belongs to the top ten. The source material was PBMCs. These receptor sequences come from a woman aged 18-35 years in good health and CMV-seronegative. CDR3s include the opening cysteine and the closing phenylalanine or tryptophan. D genes are given only for firm matches. Some rows mark clone size as missing; the rest say once, few, many or name a class of expanded clone.

cdr3_aa cdr3_nt j_call v_call clone_size d_call
CASSAGTPNTGELFF TGTGCCAGTAGTGCCGGGACACCGAACACCGGGGAGCTGTTTTTT TRBJ2-2 TRBV19 few .
CASTTAGAFDGYTF TGTGCCAGCACCACGGCGGGGGCATTTGATGGCTACACCTTC TRBJ1-2 TRBV2 . .
CASSSGTWDSSYEQYF TGTGCCAGCAGCTCGGGAACTTGGGACAGCTCCTACGAGCAGTACTTC TRBJ2-7 TRBV13 . TRBD1
CASSDSGANVLTF TGTGCCAGTTCCGACTCTGGGGCCAACGTCCTGACTTTC TRBJ2-6 TRBV28 few .
CAVEGDGANVLTF TGTGCCGTTGAGGGCGATGGGGCCAACGTCCTGACTTTC TRBJ2-6 TRBV30 . .
CASSLGQSNSPLHF TGCGCCAGCAGCCTGGGACAGAGCAATTCACCCCTCCACTTT TRBJ1-6 TRBV5-1 once TRBD1
CASTPFPGANEQFF TGTGCCAGCACCCCCTTTCCAGGCGCGAATGAGCAGTTCTTC TRBJ2-1 TRBV27 once .
CASSLGRQGDEQFF TGTGCCAGCAGCTTGGGGCGTCAGGGGGATGAGCAGTTCTTC TRBJ2-1 TRBV5-4 . TRBD1
CASSPRGFTDTQYF TGTGCCAGCTCACCACGCGGATTCACAGATACGCAGTATTTT TRBJ2-3 TRBV18 . .
CAWSPPGRRRHF TGTGCCTGGAGTCCACCGGGTAGGAGGAGGCACTTC TRBJ2-7 TRBV30 . .
CASSTRQSSGANVLTF TGCGCCAGCAGCACCCGACAGAGCTCTGGGGCCAACGTCCTGACTTTC TRBJ2-6 TRBV5-1 . .
CSVEDRGQGVYYGYTF TGCAGCGTTGAAGATCGGGGACAGGGGGTGTACTATGGCTACACCTTC TRBJ1-2 TRBV29-1 once TRBD1
CASSPSGRADEQFF TGCGCCAGCAGTCCCAGCGGGAGGGCGGATGAGCAGTTCTTC TRBJ2-1 TRBV5-1 once TRBD2
CASSTKGGNYNEQFF TGTGCCAGCAGCACCAAGGGGGGCAACTACAATGAGCAGTTCTTC TRBJ2-1 TRBV5-6 . .
CASRGWESYNSPLHF TGTGCCAGCAGGGGGTGGGAGTCCTATAATTCACCCCTCCACTTT TRBJ1-6 TRBV27 . .
CASSVSGGFPEAFF TGTGCCAGCAGCGTCTCAGGGGGGTTCCCTGAAGCTTTCTTT TRBJ1-1 TRBV9 . TRBD1
CASSVEGRVGAYGYTF TGTGCCAGCAGCGTAGAGGGCAGGGTGGGGGCCTATGGCTACACCTTC TRBJ1-2 TRBV9 few .
CASSPTSGSLREQFF TGCGCCAGCAGCCCGACTAGCGGGAGTCTCCGTGAGCAGTTCTTC TRBJ2-1 TRBV5-1 . TRBD2
CASRGGRNTEAFF TGTGCCAGCCGTGGGGGGCGGAACACTGAAGCTTTCTTT TRBJ1-1 TRBV27 . .
CAWSVRGGPGELFF TGTGCCTGGAGTGTACGAGGGGGCCCCGGGGAGCTGTTTTTT TRBJ2-2 TRBV30 . TRBD1
CASTNSVRTGPYGYTF TGTGCCAGCACCAACTCCGTCCGGACAGGACCATATGGCTACACCTTC TRBJ1-2 TRBV27 . TRBD1
CARGEWVYNEQFF TGTGCCAGGGGGGAGTGGGTTTACAATGAGCAGTTCTTC TRBJ2-1 TRBV6-4 . .
CASSSGQESPGYTF TGTGCCAGCTCATCGGGACAGGAGAGTCCTGGCTACACCTTC TRBJ1-2 TRBV18 once TRBD1
CSVEDRGTEAFF TGCAGCGTTGAAGACAGGGGCACTGAAGCTTTCTTT TRBJ1-1 TRBV29-1 . .
CASGRGTNTEAFF TGTGCCAGCGGCAGGGGAACGAACACTGAAGCTTTCTTT TRBJ1-1 TRBV2 . .
CSAFPRLAGVRNEQFF TGCAGCGCCTTCCCTCGACTAGCGGGAGTGAGGAATGAGCAGTTCTTC TRBJ2-1 TRBV29-1 few TRBD2
CASRTGAWSNQPQHF TGTGCCAGCAGAACAGGGGCGTGGAGCAATCAGCCCCAGCATTTT TRBJ1-5 TRBV6-1 . TRBD1
CASSGREYNSPLHF TGTGCCAGTAGTGGAAGGGAGTATAATTCACCCCTCCACTTT TRBJ1-6 TRBV19 . .
CASSEQDGGTDTQYF TGTGCCAGCAGTGAACAAGACGGGGGCACAGATACGCAGTATTTT TRBJ2-3 TRBV6-1 . .
CASSAGQNYEQYF TGCGCCAGCAGCGCGGGACAGAATTACGAGCAGTACTTC TRBJ2-7 TRBV5-1 . .
CASSSGELFF TGTGCCAGCAGTTCCGGGGAGCTGTTTTTT TRBJ2-2 TRBV2 few .
CASSYSMGPSWFF TGTGCCAGCAGTTACTCGATGGGGCCCTCCTGGTTCTTC TRBJ2-1 TRBV6-5 . .
CASSRPSGGAQETQYF TGTGCCAGCAGCAGACCTAGCGGGGGGGCCCAAGAGACCCAGTACTTC TRBJ2-5 TRBV5-6 . TRBD2
CASSLAGVNEQFF TGTGCCAGCAGCTTAGCTGGAGTGAATGAGCAGTTCTTC TRBJ2-1 TRBV7-2 few .
CASSTSTPWGGQPQHF TGTGCCAGCAGTACTAGTACCCCTTGGGGGGGTCAGCCCCAGCATTTT TRBJ1-5 TRBV2 . .
CASSFPDREGSYEQYF TGTGCCAGCAGTTTCCCCGACAGGGAGGGGTCCTACGAGCAGTACTTC TRBJ2-7 TRBV7-9 . .
CATSRGLAGLVSTGELFF TGTGCCACCAGCAGAGGACTAGCGGGCCTAGTGAGCACCGGGGAGCTGTTTTTT TRBJ2-2 TRBV15 . TRBD2
CASSVPGGYSNQPQHF TGTGCCAGCAGTGTCCCTGGGGGCTATAGCAATCAGCCCCAGCATTTT TRBJ1-5 TRBV6-1 few .
CASSLVGTSGRIDTQYF TGTGCCAGCAGCTTAGTGGGTACTAGCGGGAGGATTGATACGCAGTATTTT TRBJ2-3 TRBV11-2 . TRBD2
CAISESNGGAGSPLHF TGTGCCATCAGTGAGTCGAATGGGGGTGCAGGATCACCCCTCCACTTT TRBJ1-6 TRBV10-3 . .
CAIGGLTYEQYF TGTGCCATCGGGGGACTTACCTACGAGCAGTACTTC TRBJ2-7 TRBV10-3 . .
CASRRTQNTEAFF TGTGCCAGCAGAAGGACACAGAACACTGAAGCTTTCTTT TRBJ1-1 TRBV5-6 . .
CASTGSSLGGYTF TGTGCCAGCACCGGGAGCTCTTTGGGTGGCTACACCTTC TRBJ1-2 TRBV28 few .
CASSYSARSSEQYF TGTGCCAGCAGTTACTCGGCCAGGTCTAGCGAGCAGTACTTC TRBJ2-7 TRBV6-5 . .
CASAQGIYGYTF TGTGCCAGCGCCCAGGGTATTTATGGCTACACCTTC TRBJ1-2 TRBV6-1 . .
CASSRQGLLNTEAFF TGTGCCAGCAGTAGACAGGGCCTTTTGAACACTGAAGCTTTCTTT TRBJ1-1 TRBV6-5 . TRBD1
CAWSVGPGGGQPQHF TGTGCCTGGAGTGTAGGGCCCGGGGGTGGACAGCCCCAGCATTTT TRBJ1-5 TRBV30 . .
CASSASGAYEQYF TGTGCCAGCAGCGCTAGCGGGGCCTACGAGCAGTACTTC TRBJ2-7 TRBV7-2 . TRBD2